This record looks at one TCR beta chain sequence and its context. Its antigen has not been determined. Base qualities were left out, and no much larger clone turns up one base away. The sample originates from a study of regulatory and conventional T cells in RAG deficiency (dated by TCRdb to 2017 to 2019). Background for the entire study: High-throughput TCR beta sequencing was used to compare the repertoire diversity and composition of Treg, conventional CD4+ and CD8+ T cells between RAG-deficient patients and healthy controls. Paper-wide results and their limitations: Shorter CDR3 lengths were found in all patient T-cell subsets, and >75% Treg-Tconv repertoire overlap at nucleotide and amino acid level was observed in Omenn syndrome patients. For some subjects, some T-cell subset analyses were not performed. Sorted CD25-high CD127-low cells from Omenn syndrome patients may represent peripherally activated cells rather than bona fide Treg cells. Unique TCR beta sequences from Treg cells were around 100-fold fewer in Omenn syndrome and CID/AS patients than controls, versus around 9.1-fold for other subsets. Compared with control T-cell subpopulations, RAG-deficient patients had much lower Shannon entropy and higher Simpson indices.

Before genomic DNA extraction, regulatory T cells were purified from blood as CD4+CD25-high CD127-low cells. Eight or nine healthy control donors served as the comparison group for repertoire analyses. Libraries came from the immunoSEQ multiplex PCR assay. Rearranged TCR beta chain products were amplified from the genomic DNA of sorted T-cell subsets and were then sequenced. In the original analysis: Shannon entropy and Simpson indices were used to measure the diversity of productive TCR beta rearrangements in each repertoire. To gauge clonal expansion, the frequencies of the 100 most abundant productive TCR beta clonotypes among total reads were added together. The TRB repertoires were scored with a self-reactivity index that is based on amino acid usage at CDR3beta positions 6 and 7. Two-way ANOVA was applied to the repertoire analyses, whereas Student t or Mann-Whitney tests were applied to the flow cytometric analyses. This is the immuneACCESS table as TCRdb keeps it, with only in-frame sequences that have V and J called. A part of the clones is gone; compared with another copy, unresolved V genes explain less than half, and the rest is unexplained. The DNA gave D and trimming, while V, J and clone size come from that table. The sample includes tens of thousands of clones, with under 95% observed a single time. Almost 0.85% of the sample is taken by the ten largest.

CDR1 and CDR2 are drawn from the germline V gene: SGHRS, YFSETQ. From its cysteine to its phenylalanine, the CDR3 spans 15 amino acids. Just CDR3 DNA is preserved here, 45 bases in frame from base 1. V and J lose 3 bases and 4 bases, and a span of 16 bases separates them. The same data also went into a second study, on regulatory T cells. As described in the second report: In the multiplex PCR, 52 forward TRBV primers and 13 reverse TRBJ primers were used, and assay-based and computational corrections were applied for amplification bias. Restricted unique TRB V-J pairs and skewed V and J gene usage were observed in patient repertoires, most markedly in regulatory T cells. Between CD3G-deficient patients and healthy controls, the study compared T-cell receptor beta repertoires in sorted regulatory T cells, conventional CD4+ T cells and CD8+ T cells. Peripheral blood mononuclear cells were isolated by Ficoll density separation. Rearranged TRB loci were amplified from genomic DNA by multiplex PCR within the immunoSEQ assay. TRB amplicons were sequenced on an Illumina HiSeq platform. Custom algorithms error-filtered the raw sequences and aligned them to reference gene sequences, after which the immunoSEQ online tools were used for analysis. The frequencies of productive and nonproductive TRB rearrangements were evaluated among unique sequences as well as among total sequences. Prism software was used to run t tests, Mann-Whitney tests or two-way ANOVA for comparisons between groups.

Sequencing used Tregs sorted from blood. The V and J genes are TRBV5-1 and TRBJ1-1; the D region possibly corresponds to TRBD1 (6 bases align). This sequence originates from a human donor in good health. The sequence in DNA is TGCGCCAGCAGCTCCTTCCTAGGGGGGACCACTGAAGCTTTCTTT. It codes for CASSSFLGGTTEAFF.